The 20 T cell receptor beta chains listed next were all sequenced from one sample in a study of PD-1 blockade in classical Hodgkin lymphoma. Only in-frame clones appear in the TCRdb table, and some are missing; sequencing was by immunoSEQ multiplex PCR. The sample carries 14,000 to 15,000 clones, more than 70% recorded once. All patients relapsed after autologous stem cell transplantation, and brentuximab vedotin exposure varied. Source: peripheral blood mononuclear cells (PBMCs), taken before the second cycle of nivolumab. The receptors were gathered from a human donor with classical Hodgkin lymphoma.

J is TRBJ2-1 and V is TRBV28, with D possibly TRBD1 on 6 matching bases. CDR1 is MDHEN and CDR2 is SYDVKM in the germline V gene. Trimming shortened V by 2 bases and J by 4 bases, and 12 bases separated the two germline ends. The CDR3 loop spans 15 amino acids. The CDR3 nucleotides read TGTGCCAGCAGTTTAGGGGCAGGGGTTTACAATGAGCAGTTCTTC. Amino acids: CASSLGAGVYNEQFF.

This sequence joins TRBV27 and TRBJ2-5; a weak D match, TRBD2 (5 bases). The CDR3 runs to 15 residues. Trimming removed 5 bases from V and 1 base from J, with 14 bases in between. CDR1 and CDR2 from the germline V gene are MNHEY and SMNVEV (reference sequence). This CDR3 is CASSALPGIQETQYF. CDR3 nucleotide sequence: TGTGCCAGCAGTGCCCTACCCGGGATCCAAGAGACCCAGTACTTC.

The gene calls are TRBV28 and TRBJ2-1, with 7 bases aligning to TRBD2. In germline, CDR1 is MDHEN, CDR2 SYDVKM. The CDR3 is 14 amino acids. Trimming removed 5 bases from V and 7 bases from J; junction bases left unmatched: 8. This CDR3 is CASSPAGVGNEQFF. DNA for the CDR3: TGTGCCAGCAGTCCCGCGGGGGTGGGGAATGAGCAGTTCTTC.

The V and J genes are TRBV9 and TRBJ1-3; D ambiguous. CDR1 and CDR2 from the germline V gene are SGDLS and YYNGEE. There are 15 residues in the CDR3. V shed 1 base and J shed 3 bases, with 11 bases lying between them. This CDR3 is CASSVIGEIGNTIYF. Written as DNA, the CDR3 is TGTGCCAGCAGCGTAATCGGGGAGATTGGAAACACCATATATTTT.

V and J are TRBV5-1 and TRBJ2-6; no reliable D call. The V gene lost 7 bases and the J gene lost 6 bases, with 26 bases spanning the gap. This CDR3 has 18 amino acids. The germline V gene has CDR1 SGHRS and CDR2 YFSETQ. The CDR3 DNA reads as TGCGCCAGCGAATATAAATCGGTTCACAAAAGTCTGGCCAACGTCCTGACTTTC. It specifies CASEYKSVHKSLANVLTF.

This clone was recorded only once. This chain uses TRBV6-5 with TRBJ2-7; 9 nucleotides align to TRBD1. V was pared by 7 bases and J by 2 bases, with 9 bases of the junction left unmatched. CDR3 size: 15 residues. Germline V gives CDR1 MNHEY, CDR2 SVGAGI. The CDR3 here is CASTKGTGSTYEQYF. Here the CDR3 DNA reads TGTGCCAGCACCAAGGGGACAGGGTCTACCTACGAGCAGTACTTC.

Written as DNA, the CDR3 is TGTGCCAGCAGTGATATAAGGACGGGGGGCTACACCTTC. Translated: CASSDIRTGGYTF. The chain has TRBV2 and TRBJ1-2; D is uncertain. V lost 3 bases and J lost 8, with 13 bases in between. Looked up from germline, CDR1 is SNHLY and CDR2 is FYNNEI. CDR3 length equals 13 residues.

The chain recombines TRBV4-1 with TRBJ1-4; TRBD1 is a possible D gene (6 bases). The CDR3 length is 14 residues. Germline CDR1 reads MGHRA; CDR2 reads YSYEKL. Trimming took 6 bases from V and 7 from J, leaving 15 bases between them. This CDR3 reads CASSTGSGGEKLFF. Here the CDR3 DNA reads TGCGCCAGCAGTACAGGGTCTGGGGGTGAAAAACTGTTTTTT.

V gene TRBV5-1 combines with J gene TRBJ1-5; D gene unclear. This CDR3 has 15 amino acids. Trimming pared 5 bases from V and 0 bases from J, leaving 12 bases between. Per the germline V gene, CDR1 is SGHRS and CDR2 is YFSETQ. The CDR3 is CASRLSLYSNQPQHF. The DNA of the CDR3 is TGCGCCAGCAGACTTAGCCTTTATAGCAATCAGCCCCAGCATTTT. Supplemented by reference TRBV5-1 and TRBJ1-5, the full variable domain reads KAGVTQTPRYLIKTRGQQVTLSCSPISGHRSVSWYQQTPGQGLQFLFEYFSETQRNKGNFPGRFSGRQFSNSRSEMNVSTLELGDSALYLCASRLSLYSNQPQHFGDGTRLSIL.

The V and J genes are TRBV13 and TRBJ1-2; 8 bases match TRBD1. The junction had 6 bases not matched to a gene; V was cut back by 5 bases and J by 10 bases. Germline CDR1 and CDR2: PRHDT and FYEKMQ (reference sequence). The CDR3 totals 12 residues. In DNA, the CDR3 is TGTGCCAGCAGCCTCGGGACAGGTCACTACACCTTC. Translation gives CASSLGTGHYTF.

The rearrangement links TRBV18 to TRBJ2-2, with 9 bases lining up with TRBD1. In germline, CDR1 is KGHSH, CDR2 LQKENI. The CDR3 length is 16 residues. Trimming took 3 bases from V and 2 from J; bases not matched to a gene: 4. The CDR3 is CASSPPTGGNTGELFF. DNA of the CDR3: TGTGCCAGCTCACCTCCGACAGGGGGTAACACCGGGGAGCTGTTTTTT.

V usage is TRBV7-6 and J usage is TRBJ2-2; D is perhaps TRBD2 (6 bases). The V end was cut by 1 base, the J end by 5 bases, with 11 bases between. The germline V gene has CDR1 SGHVS and CDR2 FNYEAQ. The CDR3 is 15 amino acids. CDR3 protein: CASSLGTTKTGELFF. CDR3 nucleotide sequence: TGTGCCAGCAGCTTAGGGACTACCAAAACCGGGGAGCTGTTTTTT.

V and J are TRBV10-3 and TRBJ1-6, with 7 bases that match TRBD1. From germline, CDR1 is ENHRY and CDR2 SYGVKD. The CDR3 length is 15 residues. V shed 11 bases, J shed 2 bases, and the junction held 9 bases outside the gene matches. Here the CDR3 DNA reads TGTGCCCTATGCTGCAGGGGGACCTATAATTCACCCCTCCACTTT. Its translation is CALCCRGTYNSPLHF.

This clone was observed a single time. V gene TRBV5-1 combines with J gene TRBJ2-5, with D perhaps matching TRBD1 or TRBD2 (5 bases each). The CDR3 runs 14 residues. V lost 4 bases and J 5 bases, leaving 15 bases between the germline ends. Looked up from germline, CDR1 is SGHRS and CDR2 is YFSETQ. DNA for the CDR3: TGCGCCAGCAGCCCCGGGACGTCAGGCGAGACCCAGTACTTC. Protein sequence: CASSPGTSGETQYF.

This chain connects TRBV7-3 to TRBJ2-3, with 10 bases that match TRBD1. The germline CDR1 and CDR2 sequences are SGHTA and FQGTGA. This CDR3 comprises 17 residues. V lost 1 base and J lost 4; bases outside the gene matches: 8. CDR3 sequence (DNA): TGTGCCAGCAGCTTAATCCCCGGACAGGGGGACGCAGATACGCAGTATTTT. This translates into CASSLIPGQGDADTQYF.

The V call is TRBV18, the J call TRBJ1-6, with 9 bases lining up with TRBD1. CDR1 is KGHSH and CDR2 is LQKENI in the germline V gene. V lost 2 bases and J lost 7; bases outside the gene matches: 0. The CDR3 covers 14 residues. CDR3 amino acids: CASSPGTGNSPLHF. The CDR3 DNA reads TGTGCCAGCTCACCAGGGACAGGGAATTCACCCCTCCACTTT. The full variable domain, in which reference TRBV18 and TRBJ1-6 provide the parts outside the CDR3, is NAGVMQNPRHLVRRRGQEARLRCSPMKGHSHVYWYRQLPEEGLKFMVYLQKENIIDESGMPKERFSAEFPKEGPSILRIQQVVRGDSAAYFCASSPGTGNSPLHFGNGTRLTVT.

This clone was observed a few times. The rearrangement uses TRBV19 and TRBJ2-5; 11 bases match TRBD2. V dropped 7 bases and J dropped 7; count of bases not matched to a gene: 8. This CDR3 spans 14 amino acids. Germline V gives CDR1 LNHDA, CDR2 SQIVND (reference sequence). The DNA of the CDR3 is TGTGCCAGTAAGACTAGCGGGACCTGGGGGACCCAGTACTTC. Its protein product is CASKTSGTWGTQYF.

The chain has TRBV11-2 and TRBJ1-1; possible D gene TRBD1, 5 bases. The V gene's germline CDR1 is SGHAT and CDR2 FQNNGV. The CDR3 is made up of 13 amino acids. V lost 1 base to trimming and J lost 7 bases, with 10 bases between them. Written as DNA, the CDR3 is TGTGCCAGCAGCTTAGTATGGGGCAGTGAAGCTTTCTTT. Protein: CASSLVWGSEAFF.

V gene TRBV7-2 combines with J gene TRBJ2-2; weak D call: TRBD1 (6 bases). This CDR3 spans 15 amino acids. Trimming cost V 3 bases and J 4 bases, with 12 bases left between them. Germline-derived CDR1 and CDR2 are SGHTA and FQGNSA. CDR3 protein: CASSLQGPSTGELFF. DNA of the CDR3: TGTGCCAGCAGCTTGCAGGGGCCATCCACCGGGGAGCTGTTTTTT.

The chain uses TRBV4-1 and TRBJ1-1; D perhaps matches TRBD1 (6 bases). There are 19 residues in the CDR3. In germline, CDR1 is MGHRA, CDR2 YSYEKL. V lost 2 bases and J lost 2, with 24 bases in between. CDR3 sequence: CASSQPSTWGGTTNTEAFF. CDR3 in DNA: TGCGCCAGCAGCCAACCTAGCACTTGGGGCGGGACAACAAACACTGAAGCTTTCTTT.